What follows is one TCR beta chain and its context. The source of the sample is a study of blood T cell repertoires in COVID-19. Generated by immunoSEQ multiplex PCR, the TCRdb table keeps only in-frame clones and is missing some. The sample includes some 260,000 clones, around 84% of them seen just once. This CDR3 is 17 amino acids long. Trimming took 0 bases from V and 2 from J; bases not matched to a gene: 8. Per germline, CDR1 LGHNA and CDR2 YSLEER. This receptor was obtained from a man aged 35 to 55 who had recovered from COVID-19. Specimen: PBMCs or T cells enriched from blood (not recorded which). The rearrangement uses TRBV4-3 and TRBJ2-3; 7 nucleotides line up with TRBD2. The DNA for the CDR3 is TGCGCCAGCAGCCAAGACGGAACTAGCGAATACACAGATACGCAGTATTTT. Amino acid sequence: CASSQDGTSEYTDTQYF.